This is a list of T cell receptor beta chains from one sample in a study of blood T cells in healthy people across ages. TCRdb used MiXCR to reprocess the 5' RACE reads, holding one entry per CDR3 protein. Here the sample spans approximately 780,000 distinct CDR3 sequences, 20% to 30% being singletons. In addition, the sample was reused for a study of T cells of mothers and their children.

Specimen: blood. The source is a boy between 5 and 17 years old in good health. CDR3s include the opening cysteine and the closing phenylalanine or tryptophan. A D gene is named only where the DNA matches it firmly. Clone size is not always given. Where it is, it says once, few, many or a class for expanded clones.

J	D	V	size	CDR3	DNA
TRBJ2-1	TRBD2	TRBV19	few	CASRTGGLYNEQFF	TGTGCCAGCCGAACGGGGGGGCTCTACAATGAGCAGTTCTTC
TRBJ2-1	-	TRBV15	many	CATSTGSRSYNEQFF	TGTGCCACCAGCACCGGCTCCCGGTCCTACAATGAGCAGTTCTTC
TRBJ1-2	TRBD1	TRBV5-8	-	CASSRRTGTGRDYGYTF	TGTGCCAGCAGCCGACGAACCGGGACAGGGCGGGACTATGGCTACACCTTC
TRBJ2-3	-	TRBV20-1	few	CSARVTTDTQYF	TGCAGTGCTAGGGTCACCACAGATACGCAGTATTTT
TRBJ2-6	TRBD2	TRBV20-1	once	CSARVGSGGASGANVLTF	TGCAGTGCTAGAGTCGGCAGCGGGGGGGCTTCTGGGGCCAACGTCCTGACTTTC
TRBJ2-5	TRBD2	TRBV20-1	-	CSARRLAGGETQYF	TGCAGTGCTAGAAGACTAGCGGGTGGGGAGACCCAGTACTTC
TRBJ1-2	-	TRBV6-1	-	CASSDGGGGYGYTF	TGTGCCAGCAGTGACGGAGGGGGAGGGTATGGCTACACCTTC
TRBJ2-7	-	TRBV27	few	CASSLSPEGAYEQYF	TGTGCCAGCAGTTTATCCCCCGAAGGGGCCTACGAGCAGTACTTC
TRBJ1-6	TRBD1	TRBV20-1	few	CSARDDRVPDNSPLHF	TGCAGTGCTAGAGATGACAGGGTTCCCGATAATTCACCCCTCCACTTT
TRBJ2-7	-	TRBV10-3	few	CAISEDRQTYEQYF	TGTGCCATCAGTGAAGATAGACAGACCTACGAGCAGTACTTC
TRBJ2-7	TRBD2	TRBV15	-	CATSRTSGGHEQYF	TGTGCCACCAGCAGGACTAGCGGGGGCCACGAGCAGTACTTC
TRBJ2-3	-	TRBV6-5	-	CASRPGVIEDTQYF	TGTGCCAGCAGACCTGGGGTTATAGAAGATACGCAGTATTTT
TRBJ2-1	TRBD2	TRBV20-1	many	CSARGGGSYNEQFF	TGCAGTGCTAGAGGGGGGGGCTCCTACAATGAGCAGTTCTTC
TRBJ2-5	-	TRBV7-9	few	CASSLPDTGETQYF	TGTGCCAGCAGCTTACCCGATACGGGCGAGACCCAGTACTTC
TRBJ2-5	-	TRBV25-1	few	CASGRPGGETQYF	TGTGCCAGCGGCCGTCCAGGGGGGGAGACCCAGTACTTC
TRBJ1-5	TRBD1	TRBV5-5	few	CASSLEGQGRNQPQHF	TGTGCCAGCAGCTTGGAGGGACAGGGGCGCAATCAGCCCCAGCATTTT
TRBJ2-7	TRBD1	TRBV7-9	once	CASSPGSGTGNHEQYF	TGTGCCAGCAGCCCGGGGTCCGGGACAGGGAACCACGAGCAGTACTTC
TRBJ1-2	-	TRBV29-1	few	CSVGGRAYGYTF	TGCAGCGTTGGGGGGCGCGCCTATGGCTACACCTTC
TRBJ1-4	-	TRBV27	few	CASSFKQSGKLFF	TGTGCCAGCAGTTTTAAACAGAGCGGAAAACTGTTTTTT
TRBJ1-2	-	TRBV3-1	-	CATFGGNSYTF	TGTGCCACCTTCGGGGGCAATAGCTACACCTTC
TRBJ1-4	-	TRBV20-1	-	CSARGSGEKLFF	TGCAGTGCTAGAGGTTCCGGTGAAAAACTGTTTTTT
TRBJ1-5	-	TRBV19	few	CASSPLAGDSNQPQHF	TGTGCCAGTAGTCCCCTGGCCGGGGATAGCAATCAGCCCCAGCATTTT
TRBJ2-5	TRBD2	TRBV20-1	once	CSATRLAGGVGQETQYF	TGCAGTGCTACCCGGCTAGCGGGGGGTGTAGGGCAAGAGACCCAGTACTTC
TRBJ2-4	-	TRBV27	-	CASSLSYGDGTKNIQYF	TGTGCCAGCAGTTTAAGCTATGGGGATGGGACCAAAAACATTCAGTACTTC
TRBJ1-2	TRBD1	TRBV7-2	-	CASSKMGQGGVDTF	TGTGCCAGCAGTAAAATGGGACAGGGAGGTGTGGACACCTTC
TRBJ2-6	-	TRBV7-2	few	CASSPGPLRAGANVLTF	TGTGCCAGCAGCCCGGGACCCTTGAGGGCTGGGGCCAACGTCCTGACTTTC
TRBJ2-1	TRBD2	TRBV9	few	CASSVARTSGYNEQFF	TGTGCCAGCAGCGTAGCTAGGACTAGCGGCTACAATGAGCAGTTCTTC
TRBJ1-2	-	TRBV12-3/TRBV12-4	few	CASRPSTGFGYTF	TGTGCCAGCAGACCTTCCACAGGGTTTGGCTACACCTTC
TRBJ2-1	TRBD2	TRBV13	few	CASSPGGLNEQFF	TGTGCCAGCAGCCCGGGGGGGCTCAATGAGCAGTTCTTC
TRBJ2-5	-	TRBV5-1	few	CASSGELPQETQYF	TGCGCCAGCAGTGGGGAATTGCCCCAAGAGACCCAGTACTTC
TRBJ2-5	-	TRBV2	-	CASRPDGLGETQYF	TGTGCCAGCAGACCCGATGGGCTAGGAGAGACCCAGTACTTC
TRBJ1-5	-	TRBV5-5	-	CASSFEGSSNQPQHF	TGTGCCAGCAGCTTCGAAGGAAGTAGCAATCAGCCCCAGCATTTT
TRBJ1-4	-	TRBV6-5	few	CASSYEATNEKLFF	TGTGCCAGCAGTTACGAGGCAACTAATGAAAAACTGTTTTTT
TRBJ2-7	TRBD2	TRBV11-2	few	CASSMRGSSYEQYF	TGTGCCAGCAGCATGCGGGGGAGCTCCTACGAGCAGTACTTC
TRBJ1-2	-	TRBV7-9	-	CASSLPQGRGYTF	TGTGCCAGCAGCCTACCTCAGGGCCGTGGCTACACCTTC
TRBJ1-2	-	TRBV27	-	CASSLSLIANYGYTF	TGTGCCAGCAGTTTAAGCCTCATAGCTAACTATGGCTACACCTTC
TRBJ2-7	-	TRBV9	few	CASSRGQGLNSYEQYF	TGTGCCAGCAGCCGAGGACAAGGACTCAACTCCTACGAGCAGTACTTC